This section outlines one TCR beta chain sequence together with its context. Its antigen is still unknown. How the authors handled the data: After removing out-of-frame reads, 2,204,828 distinct TCRbeta sequences remained. Generated by immunoSEQ multiplex PCR, the TCRdb table keeps only in-frame clones and is missing some. V and J calls and clone size follow that table, whereas D and trimming were derived from the DNA. The repertoire holds some 45,000 clones, with roughly 72% as singletons. Single viable CD3+CD4+CD8-CD45RO+ cells were sorted as the memory CD4+ T cells. This specimen comes from a study of memory CD4+ T cells and cytomegalovirus serostatus. Study-level background: This sample comes from healthy Belgian adults, fewer than ten CMV seropositive, approximately 25 seronegative.

Deletions cut 4 bases from V and 2 bases from J, with 9 bases between. Germline CDR1 and CDR2: SNHLY and FYNNEI. The CDR3 length is 15 residues. Study conclusions and caveats: Median bootstrapped AUC for CMV status was approximately 0.96 originally, approximately 0.9 US-trained.

Sequences were obtained from memory CD4+ T cells from blood. V and J are TRBV2 and TRBJ2-6; D remains unclear. This sequence was found in an adult in good health and CMV-seropositive. CDR3 nucleotide sequence: TGTGCCAGCAGTGTGTCCGCAGCTGGGGCCAACGTCCTGACTTTC. Translated: CASSVSAAGANVLTF.